This passage covers 17 T cell receptor beta chains from one sample sequenced in a study of a mutant IDH1 vaccine in newly diagnosed glioma (dated by TCRdb to about 2021). The time point tag for this specimen amounts to: week 11, during vaccination. Each vaccine dose was 300 ug of a 20-mer mutant IDH1 peptide in Montanide, given subcutaneously with topical imiquimod. The protocol used for the library was the immunoSEQ multiplex PCR assay. TCRdb holds this immuneACCESS table with in-frame rearrangements only. Some clones are missing; in checked studies, unresolved V genes explain under half, and the rest has no known cause. The table for this sample lists about 36,000 clones; roughly 80% of them were counted only once. The ten largest make up roughly 15% of the sample. Their specific antigens are unknown. This specimen consisted of peripheral blood mononuclear cells (PBMCs), obtained from a glioma patient whose treatment included an IDH1 peptide vaccine. The source is a woman in her 30s with glioma. Some clones in this sample may be carry-over from other donors' samples.

The genes are TRBV4-1 and TRBJ2-3; no clear D gene. This CDR3 contains 17 residues. V lost 0 bases, J lost 2 bases, and 15 bases lay in between. Germline CDR1 and CDR2: MGHRA and YSYEKL. CDR3 sequence: CASSQDGRPSYTDTQYF. CDR3 sequence (DNA): TGCGCCAGCAGCCAAGATGGACGGCCCTCCTACACAGATACGCAGTATTTT.

The chain employs TRBV19 and TRBJ2-1, with TRBD2 matching over 12 bases. Germline CDR1 reads LNHDA; CDR2 reads SQIVND (reference sequence). The ends lost 6 bases at V and 9 bases at J; junction bases unmatched: 9. This CDR3 region has 15 residues. The CDR3 loop reads CASSRTSGNFAEQFF. CDR3 nucleotides: TGTGCCAGTAGCCGGACTAGCGGGAATTTTGCTGAGCAGTTCTTC.

CDR3 bases: TGTGCCAGCTCACCACCAGGGGACCCTGAAGCTTTCTTT. It encodes CASSPPGDPEAFF. The J gene is TRBJ1-1, the V gene TRBV18, with D perhaps TRBD1 (5 bases). CDR1 and CDR2 from the germline V gene are KGHSH and LQKENI. The V end lost 0 bases, the J end lost 6 bases, and 8 bases lay between the germline ends. This CDR3 contains 13 residues.

The V gene is TRBV2, the J gene TRBJ2-7; 7 nucleotides line up with TRBD1. Germline CDR1 and CDR2: SNHLY and FYNNEI. V lost 4 bases, J lost 4 bases, and 7 bases stayed unmatched. The CDR3 loop spans 14 amino acids. The CDR3 here is CASSGQGREYEQYF. The CDR3 DNA is TGTGCCAGCAGTGGACAGGGCAGAGAATACGAGCAGTACTTC.

The V call is TRBV6-6, the J call TRBJ2-1, with 10 bases that match TRBD2. Losses at the gene ends were 2 bases for V and 8 bases for J; bases not matched to a gene: 9. Germline CDR1 MNHNY, CDR2 SVGAGI (reference sequence). This CDR3 has 16 residues. CDR3 loop: CASSYPSLAGADEQFF. The DNA for the CDR3 is TGTGCCAGCAGTTACCCCTCCCTAGCGGGAGCGGATGAGCAGTTCTTC.

This rearrangement joins TRBV6-6 to TRBJ2-7, with D perhaps matching TRBD1 or TRBD2 (5 bases each). With 5 bases removed from V and 0 bases from J, the gap between germline ends came to 14 bases. This CDR3 region has 15 residues. CDR1 MNHNY and CDR2 SVGAGI come from the germline V gene (reference sequence). CDR3 sequence: CASSRTGTDSYEQYF. In nucleotides, the CDR3 is TGTGCCAGCAGTAGAACCGGGACGGACTCCTACGAGCAGTACTTC.

The chain is built from TRBV18 and TRBJ2-5; no firm D call. Germline CDR1 KGHSH, CDR2 LQKENI. The CDR3 runs 15 residues. V was pared by 3 bases and J by 4 bases, with 15 bases between. CDR3 residues: CASSPREGIGETQYF. DNA of the CDR3: TGTGCCAGCTCACCCCGTGAAGGTATTGGAGAGACCCAGTACTTC.

This clone was detected a few times. The rearrangement joins TRBV28 to TRBJ1-1, with D perhaps matching TRBD1 (6 bases). Germline V CDR1 and CDR2: MDHEN, SYDVKM. Between the trimmed V and J ends, which lost 8 bases and 0 bases, there was a span of 16 bases. The CDR3 sequence is 15 residues long. CDR3 nucleotides: TGTGCCAGCGCCAGCGGGGGCATCCTGAACACTGAAGCTTTCTTT. It yields the protein CASASGGILNTEAFF.

This sequence joins TRBV28 and TRBJ2-7; 11 nucleotides line up with TRBD1. V lost 4 bases, J lost 3 bases, and 17 bases stayed unmatched. Germline assignment: CDR1 MDHEN and CDR2 SYDVKM. The CDR3 is 19 residues long. CDR3 DNA sequence: TGTGCCAGCAGTTCCCCCTCGGACAGGGGGCCCCTCTCGGACTACGAGCAGTACTTC. It is translated as CASSSPSDRGPLSDYEQYF.

This clone was found a few times. This chain links TRBV19 with TRBJ2-1; 15 nucleotides align to TRBD2. Looked up from germline, CDR1 is LNHDA and CDR2 is SQIVND (reference sequence). The CDR3 is made up of 19 amino acids. With V trimmed by 5 bases and J by 8 bases, 16 bases remained unmatched. The CDR3 DNA sequence: TGTGCCAGTAGTCCGCAACATGGACTAGCGGGAGGGCCTAGGTATGAGCAGTTCTTC. Its translation is CASSPQHGLAGGPRYEQFF.

J is TRBJ2-1 and V is TRBV29-1, with D possibly matching TRBD2 (5 bases). Trimming pared 2 bases from V and 8 bases from J, leaving 16 bases between. The CDR3 totals 14 residues. The V gene's germline CDR1 is SQVTM and CDR2 ANQGSEA. This chain's CDR3 is CSVELATPRDEQFF. The CDR3 DNA sequence: TGCAGCGTTGAACTAGCCACCCCGAGGGATGAGCAGTTCTTC.

The chain couples TRBV7-2 to TRBJ2-7, with TRBD2 matching 10 bases. Losses at the gene ends were 3 bases for V and 1 base for J; bases not matched to a gene: 3. The CDR3 contains 15 residues. Germline assignment: CDR1 SGHTA and CDR2 FQGNSA. The CDR3 DNA is TGTGCCAGCAGCTTGACTAGCGGGCCTTCCTACGAGCAGTACTTC. This sequence encodes CASSLTSGPSYEQYF.

The V and J genes are TRBV5-1 and TRBJ2-7; D is unresolved. The length of the CDR3 is 15 residues. Trimming pared 0 bases from V and 5 bases from J, leaving 15 bases between. CDR1 is SGHRS, CDR2 YFSETQ, per germline. This CDR3 reads CASSLDPGPRNEQYF. CDR3 coding DNA: TGCGCCAGCAGCTTGGATCCGGGTCCCAGGAACGAGCAGTACTTC.

The chain joins TRBV7-8 to TRBJ2-7, with TRBD2 as a possible D gene (5 bases). Per the germline V gene, CDR1 is SGHVS and CDR2 is FQNEAQ. The CDR3 spans 13 residues. V was clipped by 6 bases and J by 7 bases, with 16 bases between them. CDR3 DNA: TGTGCCAGCAGTCCCGTTTTGACGGGGGAGCAGTACTTC. The encoded protein is CASSPVLTGEQYF.

The chain uses TRBV7-9 and TRBJ2-3, with a tentative D call TRBD1 (5 bases). V lost 1 base and J 0 bases, leaving 11 bases between the germline ends. CDR3 size: 16 residues. Germline CDR1 SEHNR, CDR2 FQNEAQ (reference sequence). CDR3 coding DNA: TGTGCCAGCAGCTTAGTCTCGGCAGGGAGCACAGATACGCAGTATTTT. Translating gives CASSLVSAGSTDTQYF.

This chain joins TRBV19 and TRBJ2-7, with TRBD2 matching 8 bases. The CDR3 is 15 amino acids. Trimming took 5 bases from V and 4 from J; bases not matched to a gene: 10. Germline V CDR1 and CDR2: LNHDA, SQIVND (reference sequence). CDR3 sequence reads: CASSVLAGGGYEQYF. The CDR3 coding sequence is TGTGCCAGTAGTGTCTTAGCGGGCGGGGGGTACGAGCAGTACTTC. Variable domain in full (rest from reference TRBV19 and TRBJ2-7): DGGITQSPKYLFRKEGQNVTLSCEQNLNHDAMYWYRQDPGQGLRLIYYSQIVNDFQKGDIAEGYSVSREKKESFPLTVTSAQKNPTAFYLCASSVLAGGGYEQYFGPGTRLTVT.

The chain employs TRBV5-6 and TRBJ2-7; D unresolved. The V gene's germline CDR1 is SGHDT and CDR2 YYEEEE. This CDR3 contains 11 residues. V was shortened by 3 bases and J by 4 bases, with 5 bases between the two germline ends. CDR3 amino acids: CASSSIYEQYF. CDR3 nucleotide sequence: TGTGCCAGCAGCTCTATATACGAGCAGTACTTC.